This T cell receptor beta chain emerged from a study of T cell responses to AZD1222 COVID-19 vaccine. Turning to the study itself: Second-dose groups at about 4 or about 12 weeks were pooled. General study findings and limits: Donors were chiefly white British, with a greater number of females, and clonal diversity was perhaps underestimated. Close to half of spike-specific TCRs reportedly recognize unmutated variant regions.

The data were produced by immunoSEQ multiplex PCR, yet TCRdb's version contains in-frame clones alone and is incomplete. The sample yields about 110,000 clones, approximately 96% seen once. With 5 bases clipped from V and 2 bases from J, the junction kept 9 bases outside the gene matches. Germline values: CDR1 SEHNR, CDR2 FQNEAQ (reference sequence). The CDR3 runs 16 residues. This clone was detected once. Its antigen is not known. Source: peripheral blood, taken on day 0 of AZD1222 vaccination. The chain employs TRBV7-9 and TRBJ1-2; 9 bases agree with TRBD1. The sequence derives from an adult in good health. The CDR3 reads CASSPKQGARNYGYTF. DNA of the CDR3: TGTGCCAGCAGCCCGAAACAGGGGGCGCGAAACTATGGCTACACCTTC.